This TCR beta chain came from a study of T cells in Graves' hyperthyroidism and ophthalmopathy. Looking at the study overall: Blood was drawn when the patient was first diagnosed and still untreated. Study-wide results and limits: In validation, the model predicted ophthalmopathy. These predictions came a median roughly 6.5 months before onset. Blood also held most thyroid clonotypes expanded beyond 0.001.

As to this clonotype: Its antigen is undetermined.

Fresh peripheral blood, around 11 ml of it, supplied the PBMCs. What was amplified from RNA transcripts were TCR beta CDR3 regions. The study used the HTBI primer set for a first-round RT-PCR of the TCR CDR3. TCRdb called the multiplex PCR reads again in MiXCR, with one record for every CDR3 protein. The sample has approximately 620,000 distinct CDR3 sequences; over 11% are singletons. The V segment lost 4 bases and the J segment 4 bases; nucleotides outside the gene matches: 6. The CDR3 has 15 amino acids. Germline V gene lookup returns CDR1 MGHDK and CDR2 SYGVNS. The clonotype originates from a woman aged 25-40 years with Graves' hyperthyroidism that later progressed to Graves' ophthalmopathy. Specimen: blood. The rearrangement joins TRBV25-1 to TRBJ1-4, with TRBD1 matching over 7 bases. CDR3 sequence: CASSVSGGGNEKLFF. The CDR3 nucleotides are TGTGCCAGCAGTGTTTCAGGGGGTGGTAATGAAAAACTGTTTTTT. Complete variable domain (other parts from reference TRBV25-1 and TRBJ1-4): EADIYQTPRYLVIGTGKKITLECSQTMGHDKMYWYQQDPGMELHLIHYSYGVNSTEKGDLSSESTVSRIRTEHFPLTLESARPSHTSQYLCASSVSGGGNEKLFFGSGTQLSVL.